This TCR beta chain was captured by sequencing in a study of identical twins. As regards this clonotype: Its target is not known.

TCRdb reprocessed the 5' RACE reads via MiXCR and lists one record per CDR3 protein. Among about 240,000 distinct CDR3 sequences listed, about 12% were seen once. Study-level findings and limits: Shared out-of-frame alpha sequences (those common to twins) showed excess low generation probability. Excess sharing between twins was weaker in beta out-of-frame sequences.

V was trimmed by 5 bases and J by 2 bases, leaving 14 bases between them. CDR3 length: 15 amino acids. Per germline, CDR1 SGHDN and CDR2 FVKESK. The same specimen was also included in a second study, on yellow fever vaccine responses in identical twins.

The rearrangement uses TRBV14 and TRBJ2-3; D uncertain. The origin of this receptor is a woman aged 18-29 years in good health. Sequencing was done on a sample of memory (CD45RO+) T cells sorted from blood. CDR3 nucleotide sequence: TGTGCCAGCAGCGTCGGTGTGGGTCTCACAGATACGCAGTATTTT. Its translation: CASSVGVGLTDTQYF.